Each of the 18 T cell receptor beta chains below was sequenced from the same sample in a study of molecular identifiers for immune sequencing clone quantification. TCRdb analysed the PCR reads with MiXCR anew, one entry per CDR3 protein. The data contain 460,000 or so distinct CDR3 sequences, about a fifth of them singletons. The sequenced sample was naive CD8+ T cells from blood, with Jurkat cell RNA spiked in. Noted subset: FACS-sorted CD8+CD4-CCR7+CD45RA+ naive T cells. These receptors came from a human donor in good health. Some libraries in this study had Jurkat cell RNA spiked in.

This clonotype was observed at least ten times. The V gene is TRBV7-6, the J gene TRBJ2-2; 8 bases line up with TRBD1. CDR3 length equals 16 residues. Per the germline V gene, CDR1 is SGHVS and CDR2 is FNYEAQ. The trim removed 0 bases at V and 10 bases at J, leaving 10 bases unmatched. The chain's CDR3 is CASSLAPGTGLKELFF. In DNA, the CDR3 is TGTGCCAGCAGCTTAGCACCTGGGACAGGTCTGAAGGAGCTGTTTTTT.

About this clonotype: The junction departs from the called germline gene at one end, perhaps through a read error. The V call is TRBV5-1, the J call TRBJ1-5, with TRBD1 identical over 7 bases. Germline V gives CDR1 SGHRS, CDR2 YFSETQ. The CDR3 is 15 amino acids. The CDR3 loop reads CAGSLTGEGGQPQHF. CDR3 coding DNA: TGCGCCGGCAGCTTAACAGGGGAGGGCGGTCAGCCCCAGCATTTT.

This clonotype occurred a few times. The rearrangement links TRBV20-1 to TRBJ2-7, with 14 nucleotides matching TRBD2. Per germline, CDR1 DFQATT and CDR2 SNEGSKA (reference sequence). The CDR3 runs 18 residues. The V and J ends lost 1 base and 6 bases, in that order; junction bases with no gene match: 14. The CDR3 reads CSARGLGLAGVDSGEQYF. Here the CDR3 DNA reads TGCAGTGCTAGAGGGCTGGGACTAGCGGGAGTAGATTCCGGCGAGCAGTACTTC.

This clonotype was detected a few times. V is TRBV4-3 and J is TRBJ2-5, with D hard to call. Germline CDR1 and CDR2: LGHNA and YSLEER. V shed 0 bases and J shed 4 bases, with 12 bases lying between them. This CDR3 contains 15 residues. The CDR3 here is CASSQDIGVGETQYF. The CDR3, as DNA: TGCGCCAGCAGCCAAGATATAGGCGTGGGAGAGACCCAGTACTTC.

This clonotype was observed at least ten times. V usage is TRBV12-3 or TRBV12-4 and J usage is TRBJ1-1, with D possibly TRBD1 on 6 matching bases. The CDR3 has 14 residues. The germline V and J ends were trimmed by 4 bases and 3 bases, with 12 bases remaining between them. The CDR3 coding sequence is TGTGCCAGCAGTTCTTGGACAGCTTACACTGAAGCTTTCTTT. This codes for CASSSWTAYTEAFF.

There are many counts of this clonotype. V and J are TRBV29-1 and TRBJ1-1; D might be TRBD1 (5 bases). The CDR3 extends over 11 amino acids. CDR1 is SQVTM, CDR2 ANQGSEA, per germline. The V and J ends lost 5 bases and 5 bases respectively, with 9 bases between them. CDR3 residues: CSVHRRTEAFF. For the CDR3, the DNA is TGCAGCGTTCACAGGCGGACTGAAGCTTTCTTT.

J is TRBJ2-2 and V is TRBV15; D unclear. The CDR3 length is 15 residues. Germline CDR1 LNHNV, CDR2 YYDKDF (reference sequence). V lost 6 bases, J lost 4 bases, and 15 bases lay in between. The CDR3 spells CATSNLDLGTGELFF. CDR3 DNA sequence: TGTGCCACCAGTAATCTGGATTTGGGCACCGGGGAGCTGTTTTTT.

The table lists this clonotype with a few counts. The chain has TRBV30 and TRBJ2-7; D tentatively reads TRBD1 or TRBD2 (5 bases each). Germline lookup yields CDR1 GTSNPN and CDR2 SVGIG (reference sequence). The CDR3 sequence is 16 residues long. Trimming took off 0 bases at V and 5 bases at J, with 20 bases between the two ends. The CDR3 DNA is TGTGCCTGGAGTGTACTCGGGGTGCAGGGTTTCAACGAGCAGTACTTC. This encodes CAWSVLGVQGFNEQYF.

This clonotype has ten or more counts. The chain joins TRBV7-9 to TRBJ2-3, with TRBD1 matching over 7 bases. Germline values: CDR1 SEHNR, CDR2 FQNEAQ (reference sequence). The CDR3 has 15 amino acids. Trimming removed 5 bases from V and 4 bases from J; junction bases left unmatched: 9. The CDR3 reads CASSHQTGIADTQYF. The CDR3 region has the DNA TGTGCCAGCAGCCACCAGACAGGGATAGCAGATACGCAGTATTTT. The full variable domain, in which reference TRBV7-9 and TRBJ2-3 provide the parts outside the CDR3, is DTGVSQNPRHKITKRGQNVTFRCDPISEHNRLYWYRQTLGQGPEFLTYFQNEAQLEKSRLLSDRFSAERPKGSFSTLEIQRTEQGDSAMYLCASSHQTGIADTQYFGPGTRLTVL.

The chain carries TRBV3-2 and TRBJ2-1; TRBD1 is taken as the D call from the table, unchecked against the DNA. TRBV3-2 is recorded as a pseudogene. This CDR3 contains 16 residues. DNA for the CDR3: TGTGCCAGCATCGGAAGGACAGCCAACTCCTACAATGAGCAGTTCTTC. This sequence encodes CASIGRTANSYNEQFF.

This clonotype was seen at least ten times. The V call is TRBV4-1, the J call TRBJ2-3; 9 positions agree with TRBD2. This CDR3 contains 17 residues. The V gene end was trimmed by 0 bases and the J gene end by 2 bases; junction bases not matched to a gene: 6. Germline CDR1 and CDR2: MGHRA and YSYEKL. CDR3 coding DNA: TGCGCCAGCAGCCAAGATCAAGCTAGCGGGGTCACAGATACGCAGTATTTT. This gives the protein CASSQDQASGVTDTQYF.

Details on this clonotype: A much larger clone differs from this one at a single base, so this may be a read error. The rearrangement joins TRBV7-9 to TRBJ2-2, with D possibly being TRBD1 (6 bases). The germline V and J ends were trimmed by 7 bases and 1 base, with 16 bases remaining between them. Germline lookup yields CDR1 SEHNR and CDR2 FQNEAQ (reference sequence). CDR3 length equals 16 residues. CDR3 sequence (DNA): TGTGCCAGCACCTCAATCGAGGGGGAGAACACCGGGGAGCTGTTTTTT. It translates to CASTSIEGENTGELFF.

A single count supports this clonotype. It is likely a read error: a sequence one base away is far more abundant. CDR3 nucleotides: TGTGCCAGCAGCCAAGGAGCCTACGAGCAGTGCTTC. It codes for CASSQGAYEQCF. This chain uses TRBV4-2 with TRBJ2-7; D gene ambiguous. Germline assignment: CDR1 LGHNA and CDR2 YNFKEQ. CDR3 length: 12 amino acids.

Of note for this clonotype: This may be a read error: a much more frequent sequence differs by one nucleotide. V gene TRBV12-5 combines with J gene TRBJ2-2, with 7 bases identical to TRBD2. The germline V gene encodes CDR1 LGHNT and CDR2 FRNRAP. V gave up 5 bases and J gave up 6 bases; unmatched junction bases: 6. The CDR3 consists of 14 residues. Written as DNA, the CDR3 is TGTGCTAGTGGTCCAATGGGAGGGGCCGGGGAGCTGTTTTTT. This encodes CASGPMGGAGELFF.

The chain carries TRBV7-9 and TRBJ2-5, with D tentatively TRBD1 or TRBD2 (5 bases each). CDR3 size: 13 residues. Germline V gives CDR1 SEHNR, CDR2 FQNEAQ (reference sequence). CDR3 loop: CSSRRGVQETQYF. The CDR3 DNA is TGTTCATCCCGCCGGGGCGTCCAAGAGACCCAGTACTTC.

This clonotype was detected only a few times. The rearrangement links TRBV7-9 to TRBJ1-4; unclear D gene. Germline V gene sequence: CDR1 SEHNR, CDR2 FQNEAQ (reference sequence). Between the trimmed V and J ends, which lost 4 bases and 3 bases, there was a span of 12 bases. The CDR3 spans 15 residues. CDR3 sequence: CASSWGSTANEKLFF. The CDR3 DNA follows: TGTGCCAGCAGCTGGGGTTCGACGGCTAATGAAAAACTGTTTTTT.

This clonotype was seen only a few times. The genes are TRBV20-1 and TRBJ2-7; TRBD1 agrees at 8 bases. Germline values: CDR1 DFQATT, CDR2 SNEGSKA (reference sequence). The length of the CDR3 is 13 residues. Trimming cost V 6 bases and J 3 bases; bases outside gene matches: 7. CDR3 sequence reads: CSAGGQGVYEQYF. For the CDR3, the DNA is TGCAGTGCCGGAGGACAGGGAGTCTACGAGCAGTACTTC.

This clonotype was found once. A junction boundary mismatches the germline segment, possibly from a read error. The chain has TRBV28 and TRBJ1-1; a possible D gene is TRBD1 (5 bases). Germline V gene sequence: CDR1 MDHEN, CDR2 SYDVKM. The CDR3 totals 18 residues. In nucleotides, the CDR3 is TGTGCCAGCAGCCTCCCCCCACCCAGGTCCGGGGGTAACACTAAAGCTTTCTTT. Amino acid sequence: CASSLPPPRSGGNTKAFF.